This T cell receptor beta chain was documented in a study of immune evolution from preneoplasia to lung adenocarcinoma. Study-level points and caveats: Normal lung had highest clonality; later lesions appeared denser, more diverse. From normal lung to invasive adenocarcinoma, top clone frequencies appeared to decrease.

Between the mid-2010s and the late 2010s, patients underwent resection in Japan or China. Each case's diagnosis was confirmed by two pathologists on H&E. Germline V CDR1 and CDR2: MGHDK, SYGVNS. The CDR3 extends over 16 amino acids. Germline trimming cut 2 bases from V and 6 bases from J; bases unmatched to any gene: 13. Method: immunoSEQ multiplex PCR; TCRdb's copy keeps in-frame clones and lacks some. The sample has around 5,000 clones, around 77% seen once; the top ten hold 13% to 15%. With regard to this clone: As yet, its antigen is unknown.

The rearrangement joins TRBV25-1 to TRBJ2-7; 7 positions agree with TRBD2. Material for sequencing was FFPE normal lung tissue adjacent to the tumor. The clonotype was recovered from a person aged 50-75 years with lung adenocarcinoma. The CDR3, as DNA: TGTGCCAGCAGTGAAGAGGTGGCGGGAGTTCGCCTCGAGCAGTACTTC. It codes for CASSEEVAGVRLEQYF.